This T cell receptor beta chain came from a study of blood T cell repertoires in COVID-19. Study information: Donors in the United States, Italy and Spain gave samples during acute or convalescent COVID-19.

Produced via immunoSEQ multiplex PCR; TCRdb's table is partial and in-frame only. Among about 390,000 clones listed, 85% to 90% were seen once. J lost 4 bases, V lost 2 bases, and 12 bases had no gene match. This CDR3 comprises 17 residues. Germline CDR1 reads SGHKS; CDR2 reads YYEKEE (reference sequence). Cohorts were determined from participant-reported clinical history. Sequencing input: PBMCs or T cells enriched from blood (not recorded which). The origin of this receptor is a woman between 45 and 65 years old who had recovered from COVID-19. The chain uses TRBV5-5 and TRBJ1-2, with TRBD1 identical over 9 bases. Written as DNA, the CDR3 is TGTGCCAGCAGCTTCGTCCCGGGACAGGGCGGTAGCTATGGCTACACCTTC. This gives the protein CASSFVPGQGGSYGYTF. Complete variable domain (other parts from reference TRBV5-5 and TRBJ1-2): DAGVTQSPTHLIKTRGQQVTLRCSPISGHKSVSWYQQVLGQGPQFIFQYYEKEERGRGNFPDRFSARQFPNYSSELNVNALLLGDSALYLCASSFVPGQGGSYGYTFGSGTRLTVV.